Each of the 3 T cell receptor beta chains below was sequenced from the same sample in a study of beta chain features in type 1 diabetes. cDNA synthesis used the whole RNA isolate, giving expressed TCRB sequences. Clones were read by immunoSEQ multiplex PCR, and TCRdb kept only the in-frame ones, dropping some. There are 300,000 to 450,000 clones in the sample; around a fifth occur only once, and approximately 0.043% lies in the top ten. The sample taken for sequencing was naive CD4+ T cells from blood. Source of these receptors: a woman aged 18-29 years in good health.

The rearrangement links TRBV11-2 to TRBJ1-6, with TRBD1 matching over 11 bases. The CDR3 consists of 16 residues. Per the germline V gene, CDR1 is SGHAT and CDR2 is FQNNGV. The V and J ends lost 5 bases and 7 bases, in that order; junction bases with no gene match: 7. The CDR3 protein is CASSTWDRGMNSPLHF. CDR3 in DNA: TGTGCCAGCAGCACCTGGGACAGGGGGATGAATTCACCCCTCCACTTT.

This clone was detected a few times. The CDR3 region has the DNA TGCGCCAGCAGCTCAGGACAGGGGCTGGGCGACACTGAAGCTTTCTTT. This codes for CASSSGQGLGDTEAFF. The V gene is TRBV5-1, the J gene TRBJ1-1; 9 bases align to TRBD1. The V gene end was trimmed by 3 bases and the J gene end by 3 bases; junction bases not matched to a gene: 9. Germline V gene data show CDR1 as SGHRS and CDR2 as YFSETQ. CDR3 length equals 16 residues.

The CDR3 region is CASGLGGGNTEAFF. The CDR3 nucleotides are TGTGCTAGTGGTTTAGGCGGTGGGAACACTGAAGCTTTCTTT. The chain is built from TRBV12-5 and TRBJ1-1, with unresolved D. V dropped 3 bases and J dropped 1 base, with 9 bases sitting between them. The CDR3 contains 14 residues. Germline V gives CDR1 LGHNT, CDR2 FRNRAP.